This entry lists 27 T cell receptor beta chains sequenced from one sample in a study of technical replicates of blood from several donors. Sequenced by immunoSEQ multiplex PCR; TCRdb stores in-frame clones only, minus some. The data show roughly 80,000 clones, 93% seen once. Sequencing was done on a sample of T cells isolated from PBMCs. All receptors come from a human donor in good health.

This clone was recorded only once. This chain joins TRBV5-8 and TRBJ2-5; tentative D call: TRBD2 (6 bases). The CDR3 contains 15 residues. Per the germline V gene, CDR1 is SGHTS and CDR2 is YDEGEE. V gave up 7 bases and J gave up 4 bases, with 20 bases separating them. In DNA form, the CDR3 reads TGTGCCAGCGGGGAGGCCCAGGGAGCGGGAGAGACCCAGTACTTC. Amino acids: CASGEAQGAGETQYF.

The chain is built from TRBV5-8 and TRBJ2-4; D might be TRBD1 (5 bases). V dropped 5 bases and J dropped 6 bases, with 12 bases sitting between them. The germline gives CDR1 SGHTS, CDR2 YDEGEE. This CDR3 contains 13 residues. The chain's CDR3 is CASRNPGLNIQYF. CDR3 nucleotides: TGTGCCAGCAGGAACCCAGGGTTAAACATTCAGTACTTC.

The chain links TRBV30 to TRBJ2-1; 12 bases line up with TRBD2. V was clipped by 1 base and J by 2 bases; unmatched bases: 9. This CDR3 has 18 residues. The V gene's germline CDR1 is GTSNPN and CDR2 SVGIG (reference sequence). CDR3 nucleotides: TGTGCCTGGAGTGGGCTAGCGGGGGGGGCTCGTCCCTACAATGAGCAGTTCTTC. Its translation: CAWSGLAGGARPYNEQFF.

This rearrangement joins TRBV29-1 to TRBJ1-1; D ambiguous. Between the trimmed V and J ends, which lost 5 bases and 6 bases, there was a span of 13 bases. Germline V gene data show CDR1 as SQVTM and CDR2 as ANQGSEA. The CDR3 covers 12 residues. The CDR3 sequence: CSVRDLNAEAFF. The CDR3, as DNA: TGCAGCGTTCGGGATTTAAACGCTGAAGCTTTCTTT.

This clone was detected a few times. The rearrangement uses TRBV11-2 and TRBJ1-1, with 8 bases fitting TRBD1. This CDR3 is 14 amino acids long. Unmatched junction bases numbered 6, after V lost 4 bases and J lost 5 bases. Germline CDR1 SGHAT, CDR2 FQNNGV. CDR3 in DNA: TGTGCCAGCAGCTCACAGGGGGTGTGGACTGAAGCTTTCTTT. Translated: CASSSQGVWTEAFF. Full variable domain (missing parts from reference TRBV11-2 and TRBJ1-1): EAGVAQSPRYKIIEKRQSVAFWCNPISGHATLYWYQQILGQGPKLLIQFQNNGVVDDSQLPKDRFSAERLKGVDSTLKIQPAKLEDSAVYLCASSSQGVWTEAFFGQGTRLTVV.

This clone was seen only once. The chain uses TRBV28 and TRBJ1-2, with D perhaps matching TRBD1 (5 bases). This CDR3 spans 14 amino acids. The ends were cut back, 6 bases at V and 5 bases at J, with 16 bases in the middle. Germline V CDR1 and CDR2: MDHEN, SYDVKM. The CDR3 loop reads CASSSPGVKYGYTF. CDR3 sequence (DNA): TGTGCCAGCAGCTCGCCGGGGGTCAAGTATGGCTACACCTTC.

A single count supports this clone. The rearrangement links TRBV14 to TRBJ2-5; a weak D match, TRBD2 (6 bases). The CDR3 extends over 15 amino acids. Germline assignment: CDR1 SGHDN and CDR2 FVKESK. V was clipped by 0 bases and J by 4 bases, with 12 bases between them. CDR3 protein: CASSQDERRGETQYF. DNA of the CDR3: TGTGCCAGCAGCCAAGATGAGCGGAGGGGAGAGACCCAGTACTTC.

V gene TRBV6-5 combines with J gene TRBJ2-1; TRBD1 aligns across 8 bases. Trimming cost V 3 bases and J 2 bases; bases outside gene matches: 3. The CDR3 extends over 15 amino acids. The germline gives CDR1 MNHEY, CDR2 SVGAGI. CDR3 DNA: TGTGCCAGCAGTTATTTACAGGGGGCCTACAATGAGCAGTTCTTC. Protein product: CASSYLQGAYNEQFF.

The rearrangement links TRBV28 to TRBJ2-7; TRBD1 agrees at 8 bases. The V and J ends lost 2 bases and 4 bases, in that order; junction bases with no gene match: 7. This CDR3 has 15 residues. From germline, CDR1 is MDHEN and CDR2 SYDVKM. The CDR3 nucleotides are TGTGCCAGCAGTTTAGTTGGGACAGGCATGTACGAGCAGTACTTC. Translation gives CASSLVGTGMYEQYF.

The chain employs TRBV25-1 and TRBJ1-2; TRBD1 is a possible D gene (6 bases). The CDR3 sequence is 15 residues long. V dropped 4 bases and J dropped 6 bases, with 18 bases sitting between them. Germline CDR1 reads MGHDK; CDR2 reads SYGVNS. The CDR3 region has the DNA TGTGCCAGCAGTGCCCAATCCACAGGGACCCATGGCTACACCTTC. Its protein product is CASSAQSTGTHGYTF.

This rearrangement joins TRBV4-2 to TRBJ2-7; TRBD1 might be the D (5 bases). The V gene's germline CDR1 is LGHNA and CDR2 YNFKEQ. The CDR3 has 15 residues. Trimming stripped 0 bases from V and 3 bases from J, with 12 bases between. CDR3 sequence reads: CASSQDVQGLYEQYF. The CDR3 DNA reads as TGTGCCAGCAGCCAAGATGTCCAGGGCCTCTACGAGCAGTACTTC.

The chain uses TRBV5-1 and TRBJ1-5; 7 nucleotides align to TRBD1. CDR1 and CDR2 from the germline V gene are SGHRS and YFSETQ. Unmatched junction bases numbered 1, after V lost 3 bases and J lost 4 bases. The CDR3 runs 13 residues. The CDR3 DNA is TGCGCCAGCAGCTCAGGGGGAAATCAGCCCCAGCATTTT. This gives the protein CASSSGGNQPQHF.

The rearrangement links TRBV9 to TRBJ1-2; 8 nucleotides agree with TRBD1. The V segment lost 0 bases and the J segment 5 bases; nucleotides outside the gene matches: 6. Germline-derived CDR1 and CDR2 are SGDLS and YYNGEE. This CDR3 has 15 residues. This chain's CDR3 is CASSVALTGVYGYTF. The CDR3 DNA sequence: TGTGCCAGCAGCGTAGCCCTGACAGGGGTTTATGGCTACACCTTC.

This chain connects TRBV2 to TRBJ2-5; 7 nucleotides agree with TRBD2. Trimming removed 8 bases from V and 4 bases from J; junction bases left unmatched: 13. The CDR3 is made up of 15 amino acids. Per the germline V gene, CDR1 is SNHLY and CDR2 is FYNNEI. CDR3 coding DNA: TGTGCCAGCCCGGGGGAGGGACTGGGCGGAGAGACCCAGTACTTC. Translating it yields CASPGEGLGGETQYF. The whole variable domain, filled in from reference TRBV2 and TRBJ2-5, reads EPEVTQTPSHQVTQMGQEVILRCVPISNHLYFYWYRQILGQKVEFLVSFYNNEISEKSEIFDDQFSVERPDGSNFTLKIRSTKLEDSAMYFCASPGEGLGGETQYFGPGTRLLVL.

The chain uses TRBV11-3 and TRBJ1-6; tentative D call: TRBD1 (6 bases). Trimming cost V 5 bases and J 0 bases, with 11 bases left between them. CDR3 length: 16 amino acids. In germline, CDR1 is SGHNT, CDR2 YENEEA. The DNA for the CDR3 is TGTGCCAGCAGCGAGGGACAAGGCTCCTATAATTCACCCCTCCACTTT. It translates to CASSEGQGSYNSPLHF.

This rearrangement joins TRBV2 to TRBJ1-5; a weak D match, TRBD1 (6 bases). The CDR3 length is 16 residues. The germline V gene encodes CDR1 SNHLY and CDR2 FYNNEI. Trimming took 5 bases from V and 0 from J, leaving 14 bases between them. The CDR3 sequence is CASSIGTPVSNQPQHF. The CDR3 DNA reads as TGTGCCAGCAGTATTGGGACACCCGTTAGCAATCAGCCCCAGCATTTT.

The J gene is TRBJ1-3, the V gene TRBV19; D gene uncertain. Trimming stripped 9 bases from V and 0 bases from J, with 12 bases between. Germline CDR1 LNHDA, CDR2 SQIVND (reference sequence). CDR3 length: 14 residues. The chain's CDR3 is CASALSPSGNTIYF. CDR3 in DNA: TGTGCCAGCGCCCTCAGTCCCTCTGGAAACACCATATATTTT.

The gene calls are TRBV6-1 and TRBJ2-7; 10 bases fit TRBD2. V dropped 6 bases and J dropped 4; count of bases not matched to a gene: 9. CDR1 MNHNS and CDR2 SASEGT come from the germline V gene. This CDR3 is 15 amino acids long. DNA of the CDR3: TGTGCCAGCAGGCCGGCTAGCGGGGGTATTTACGAGCAGTACTTC. This sequence encodes CASRPASGGIYEQYF.

The rearrangement links TRBV11-2 to TRBJ2-3, with 9 bases that match TRBD2. The CDR3 spans 19 residues. The V gene end was trimmed by 3 bases and the J gene end by 6 bases; junction bases not matched to a gene: 19. In germline, CDR1 is SGHAT, CDR2 FQNNGV. The CDR3 region is CASSFNRLAMREGQDTQYF. CDR3 coding DNA: TGTGCCAGCAGCTTTAACCGATTAGCGATGCGGGAGGGCCAGGATACGCAGTATTTT.

The rearrangement links TRBV4-1 to TRBJ2-2; no clear D gene. V shed 1 base and J shed 5 bases, with 5 bases lying between them. The CDR3 is 13 amino acids. Germline CDR1 MGHRA, CDR2 YSYEKL. CDR3 in DNA: TGCGCCAGCAGCCAAGCTATTACCGGGGAGCTGTTTTTT. Translated: CASSQAITGELFF.

This CDR3 is CASSQAGLAEATYEQYF. Written as DNA, the CDR3 is TGCGCCAGCAGCCAGGCCGGACTAGCGGAAGCCACCTACGAGCAGTACTTC. The gene calls are TRBV4-1 and TRBJ2-7; TRBD2 aligns across 10 bases. The CDR3 is made up of 17 amino acids. J gave up 2 bases and V 3 bases, and 10 bases lay outside the gene matches. Per the germline V gene, CDR1 is MGHRA and CDR2 is YSYEKL.

The CDR3 sequence: CASQRDRDYEQYF. The DNA of the CDR3 is TGTGCCTCACAAAGGGACAGGGACTACGAGCAGTACTTC. The chain is built from TRBV19 and TRBJ2-7; TRBD1 matches at 9 bases. CDR3 length: 13 residues. Germline V CDR1 and CDR2: LNHDA, SQIVND (reference sequence). Trimming took 11 bases from V and 3 from J; bases not matched to a gene: 8.

The V call is TRBV6-5, the J call TRBJ1-3, with 7 positions matching TRBD1. Germline lookup yields CDR1 MNHEY and CDR2 SVGAGI. This CDR3 has 15 residues. With 6 bases clipped from V and 2 bases from J, the junction kept 7 bases outside the gene matches. The CDR3 protein is CASREQGVAGNTIYF. The CDR3 nucleotides are TGTGCCAGCAGAGAGCAGGGGGTGGCTGGAAACACCATATATTTT.

The rearrangement uses TRBV27 and TRBJ2-1, with 9 bases matching TRBD1. Germline V gene lookup returns CDR1 MNHEY and CDR2 SMNVEV (reference sequence). V shed 3 bases, J shed 6 bases, and the junction held 6 bases outside the gene matches. This CDR3 is 15 amino acids long. The CDR3, as DNA: TGTGCCAGCAGTTTCCGGGACAGGGCTAGCAATGAGCAGTTCTTC. Protein product: CASSFRDRASNEQFF.

This rearrangement joins TRBV6-6 to TRBJ2-1; 10 nucleotides line up with TRBD1. With 5 bases clipped from V and 9 bases from J, the junction kept 10 bases outside the gene matches. The germline V gene has CDR1 MNHNY and CDR2 SVGAGI (reference sequence). The CDR3 is made up of 15 amino acids. The chain's CDR3 is CASSGGTGVSFEQFF. DNA for the CDR3: TGTGCCAGCAGTGGAGGGACAGGGGTGTCTTTTGAGCAGTTCTTC.

The rearrangement links TRBV29-1 to TRBJ1-2; D ambiguous. CDR1 is SQVTM, CDR2 ANQGSEA, per germline. The CDR3 is made up of 12 amino acids. Trimming left V 6 bases short and J 4 bases short, with 12 bases between. The CDR3 DNA reads as TGCAGCGTCGCGCGACGGGGCTATGGCTACACCTTC. Translation gives CSVARRGYGYTF.

This clone appeared once. CDR3 sequence (DNA): TGTGCCAGTAGTACCCCGCAGGGTTACTATGGCTACACCTTC. Protein sequence: CASSTPQGYYGYTF. The chain recombines TRBV19 with TRBJ1-2; TRBD1 is a possible D gene (5 bases). The germline gives CDR1 LNHDA, CDR2 SQIVND (reference sequence). V was pared by 4 bases and J by 3 bases, with 12 bases between. The CDR3 extends over 14 amino acids.